The present T cell receptor beta chain was sequenced within a study of technical replicates of blood from four donors. This table comes from immunoSEQ multiplex PCR, and its TCRdb copy is limited to in-frame clones, with some not included. The sample yields roughly 100,000 clones, 90% to 97% seen once. Trimming cost V 6 bases and J 2 bases; bases outside gene matches: 13. This CDR3 has 17 amino acids. Per the germline V gene, CDR1 is MDHEN and CDR2 is SYDVKM. Sequencing was carried out using T cells isolated from PBMCs. V gene TRBV28 combines with J gene TRBJ2-3, with 8 bases aligning to TRBD2. The receptor's source is a human donor in good health. CDR3 protein: CASRPNKRELDTDTQYF. The CDR3 DNA sequence: TGTGCCAGCAGACCCAACAAGCGGGAGTTGGACACAGATACGCAGTATTTT.